Listed below are T cell receptor beta chains from one sample, sequenced in a study of T cell changes during pregnancy in multiple sclerosis. Assay used: immunoSEQ multiplex PCR; TCRdb lists only in-frame clones, some missing. The repertoire has around 12,000 clones, around nine tenths of them found once; the top ten carry 8% to 9%. The material was CD8+ T cells from peripheral blood mononuclear cells, obtained in the first trimester of pregnancy. The receptors derive from a female donor with multiple sclerosis, enrolled in a pregnancy study. Each CDR3 is given with its conserved first and last residue. D genes are given only for firm matches. The size entry is marked missing in some rows and otherwise reads once, few, many or a size class.

TGTGCCAGCAGTTACAGGGGGAGCAATCAGCCCCAGCATTTT | CASSYRGSNQPQHF | TRBV6-5 | - | - | 14 | TRBJ1-5
TGCGCCAGCAGCCCCGGGGTCCCAGTCCTCTATGGCTACACCTTC | CASSPGVPVLYGYTF | TRBV5-1 | - | - | 15 | TRBJ1-2
TGTGCCAGCAGCCCTATCTCCGTCTCAGATACGCAGTATTTT | CASSPISVSDTQYF | TRBV5-5 | - | - | 14 | TRBJ2-3
TGTGCCAGCAGCCAAGGGACAGGGTACTCTGGGGCCAACGTCCTGACTTTC | CASSQGTGYSGANVLTF | TRBV4-2 | TRBD1 | - | 17 | TRBJ2-6
TGTGCCAGCAGTGCTAGCGGGGGCTCAGATACGCAGTATTTT | CASSASGGSDTQYF | TRBV6-4 | TRBD2 | few | 14 | TRBJ2-3
TGTGCCAGCAGTTTTGGAGCGGGGCCCACCATGGGCACAGATACGCAGTATTTT | CASSFGAGPTMGTDTQYF | TRBV27 | TRBD2 | - | 18 | TRBJ2-3
TGTGCCAGTAGTGTACGGACAGTGAACACTGAAGCTTTCTTT | CASSVRTVNTEAFF | TRBV19 | - | - | 14 | TRBJ1-1
TGCGCCAGCAGTCCTAGCGGGAACACCGGGGAGCTGTTTTTT | CASSPSGNTGELFF | TRBV10-2 | TRBD2 | - | 14 | TRBJ2-2
TGTGCCAGCAGCCCGGGGAGGGGGTGGGGCACTGAAGCTTTCTTT | CASSPGRGWGTEAFF | TRBV7-9 | - | few | 15 | TRBJ1-1
TGTGCCAGCAGCTTGGCCCCTAGCGGGGGGTTCACAGATACGCAGTATTTT | CASSLAPSGGFTDTQYF | TRBV5-6 | TRBD2 | - | 17 | TRBJ2-3